A selection of T cell receptor beta chains follows, all from one sample in a study of T cell responses to AZD1222 COVID-19 vaccine. The assay was immunoSEQ multiplex PCR, and TCRdb's table has in-frame clones only and misses some. This sample yields roughly 54,000 clones, of which roughly 90% are seen a single time; roughly 15% belongs to the top ten. The sequencing used peripheral blood, collected 28 days after the second AZD1222 dose. The receptors stem from an adult who received the AZD1222 COVID-19 vaccine. CDR3s include the opening cysteine and the closing phenylalanine or tryptophan. D genes are given only for firm matches. Rows give clone size only sometimes, using once, few, many, or a class for an expanded clone.

NA	TRBD1	TRBV3-1/TRBV3-2	TRBJ2-7	TGTGCCAGCAGCCCCGGGACAGGATTGTCCTACGAGCAGTACTTC	CASSPGTGLSYEQYF
NA	NA	TRBV12-3/TRBV12-4	TRBJ2-2	TGTGCCAGCGATGGTGGGTACACCGGGGAGCTGTTTTTT	CASDGGYTGELFF
few	NA	TRBV15	TRBJ1-1	TGTGCCACCAGCCGGCCCTGGGGCAGGGCTGACGACACTGAAGCTTTCTTT	CATSRPWGRADDTEAFF
once	NA	TRBV12-5	TRBJ1-2	TGTGCTAGTGGTTTGTTGGGGCAGGACGAGAAAGGCTACACCTTC	CASGLLGQDEKGYTF
NA	NA	TRBV21-1	TRBJ2-2	TGTGCCAGCAGCCCCAGGACTAGCGGGAGGGCCGCGAACACCGGGGAGCTGTTTTTT	CASSPRTSGRAANTGELFF
NA	NA	TRBV4-1	TRBJ2-6	TGCGCCACCTTGGACTATACCTCTGGGGCCAACGTCCTGACTTTC	CATLDYTSGANVLTF
NA	NA	TRBV19	TRBJ1-2	TGTGCCAGTAGTTTTGGGGGGCAGGACTATGGCTACACCTTC	CASSFGGQDYGYTF
NA	NA	TRBV11-3	TRBJ2-4	TGTGCCAGCAGCCCAGGGGGGGCGCGAGTAGCCAAAAACATTCAGTACTTC	CASSPGGARVAKNIQYF
NA	NA	TRBV21-1	TRBJ1-3	TGTGCCAGCAGCAAAAAGAAACAGGGAGCTGGAAACACCATATATTTT	CASSKKKQGAGNTIYF
few	NA	TRBV3-1/TRBV3-2	TRBJ2-3	TGTGCCAGCAGCACCACAGATACGCAGTATTTT	CASSTTDTQYF
NA	NA	TRBV6-5	TRBJ1-5	TGTGCCAGCAGCTTCAGAGGCAATCAGCCCCAGCATTTT	CASSFRGNQPQHF
NA	NA	TRBV11-3	TRBJ1-3	TGTGCCAGCAGCTCGGACGGTATCTCTGGAAACACCATATATTTT	CASSSDGISGNTIYF
NA	NA	TRBV4-3	TRBJ2-1	TGCGCCAGCAGCCAAGATGGTGGCAGGATGGATGAGCAGTTCTTC	CASSQDGGRMDEQFF
NA	TRBD2	TRBV11-2	TRBJ2-1	TGTGCCAGCAGCTTAGGAACTAGCGGGGGCGGCGATGAGCAGTTCTTC	CASSLGTSGGGDEQFF
NA	NA	TRBV21-1	TRBJ2-3	TGTGCCAGCAGCCCTGTTACTAGCACAGATACGCAGTATTTT	CASSPVTSTDTQYF
NA	NA	TRBV3-1/TRBV3-2	TRBJ1-2	TGTGCCAGCAGCCAAGGAAACGAGATCTATGGCTACACCTTC	CASSQGNEIYGYTF
NA	NA	TRBV3-1/TRBV3-2	TRBJ2-3	TGTGCCAGCAGCCCCAGGACCGGGGGTGAAGATACGCAGTATTTT	CASSPRTGGEDTQYF
NA	NA	TRBV3-1/TRBV3-2	TRBJ1-5	TGTGCCAGCAGCCAAGGCTTGGGGAATCAGCCCCAGCATTTT	CASSQGLGNQPQHF
NA	NA	TRBV10-3	TRBJ1-2	TGTGCCATCAGTGAGGGATACAGCGTCTATGGCTACACCTTC	CAISEGYSVYGYTF
NA	TRBD2	TRBV5-1	TRBJ2-2	TGCGCCAGCAGCTTTTCCAGGACTAGCAACACCGGGGAGCTGTTTTTT	CASSFSRTSNTGELFF
NA	NA	TRBV7-2	TRBJ1-5	TGTGCCAGCAGCCAGGACATTACCAATCAGCCCCAGCATTTT	CASSQDITNQPQHF
once	TRBD2	TRBV15	TRBJ2-3	TGTGCCACCAGCATCATAGCGGGTGTAATTTATACGCAGTATTTT	CATSIIAGVIYTQYF
NA	NA	TRBV19	TRBJ1-5	TGTGCCAGTAGTGGGGGGGGCCCTACGGCCCAGCATTTT	CASSGGGPTAQHF
NA	NA	TRBV12-2	TRBJ2-3	TGTGCAAGTCGCTTATACCTCTCTGGGGGAGGGCCCCCAGATACGCAGTATTTT	CASRLYLSGGGPPDTQYF
NA	NA	TRBV21-1	TRBJ2-5	TGTGCCAGCAGCCCCGAACCCGGGACAGGGGGCGTGGAGACCCAGTACTTC	CASSPEPGTGGVETQYF
NA	NA	TRBV20-1	TRBJ2-7	TGCAGTGCTTCCTCCTACGAGCAGTACTTC	CSASSYEQYF
NA	NA	TRBV6-5	TRBJ1-5	TGTGCCAGCAGTTACGGCAGGGGTGGTCCGCCCCAGCATTTT	CASSYGRGGPPQHF
once	NA	TRBV21-1	TRBJ1-5	TGTGCCAGCACCCACAGACAGCCCAATCAGCCCCAGCATTTT	CASTHRQPNQPQHF
once	TRBD2	TRBV3-1/TRBV3-2	TRBJ2-3	TGTGCCAGCAGCCGGCGGCTAGCGGTCTCGGATACGCAGTATTTT	CASSRRLAVSDTQYF
NA	NA	TRBV2	TRBJ2-1	TGTGCCAGCAGTGAAGAGGGGCAGAAAACTGAGCAGTTCTTC	CASSEEGQKTEQFF
NA	TRBD1	TRBV19	TRBJ1-5	TGTGCCAGTAGTCAAGACAGGGAGCAGCCCCAGCATTTT	CASSQDREQPQHF
NA	TRBD1	TRBV7-9	TRBJ2-7	TGTGCCAGCAGCCCCACCGACAGGGGGAAAGCCTACGAGCAGTACTTC	CASSPTDRGKAYEQYF
NA	TRBD1	TRBV7-3	TRBJ1-1	TGTGCCAGCAGCCCCCAGACAGGGAGGGGGATGAACACTGAAGCTTTCTTT	CASSPQTGRGMNTEAFF
NA	NA	TRBV10-3	TRBJ1-3	TGTGCCATCAGTGGTCTAGCTGGAAACACCATATATTTT	CAISGLAGNTIYF
NA	NA	TRBV12-2	TRBJ1-2	TGTGCAAGTCGCTTCCACCTCGGACAGCTGCTACTGAAACTCTTCTATGGCTACACCTTC	CASRFHLGQLLLKLFYGYTF
NA	NA	TRBV2	TRBJ2-3	TGTGCCAGCAGTAAGCGGATTACCACAGATACGCAGTATTTT	CASSKRITTDTQYF
NA	NA	TRBV12-3/TRBV12-4	TRBJ1-3	TGTGCCAGCAGTTCACCTGGAAACACCATATATTTT	CASSSPGNTIYF
NA	TRBD2	TRBV18	TRBJ2-5	TGTGCCAGCTCACCACCTGGCGGGAGGGCCCGAGAGACCCAGTACTTC	CASSPPGGRARETQYF
once	NA	TRBV2	TRBJ1-2	TGTGCCAGCAGTGAAGAAGGTGAAGGGGGCTACACCTTC	CASSEEGEGGYTF
NA	TRBD2	TRBV2	TRBJ2-3	TGTGCCATCCGACTAGCGGGAAGCACAGATACGCAGTATTTT	CAIRLAGSTDTQYF
once	NA	TRBV9	TRBJ2-3	TGTGCCAGCAGCGCCGTCCCTTTGCTAGCCTATTCTAGCACAGATACGCAGTATTTT	CASSAVPLLAYSSTDTQYF
NA	NA	TRBV14	TRBJ1-4	TGTGCCAGCAGCCAAGATGGGGGGTTGGCTGAAAAACTGTTTTTT	CASSQDGGLAEKLFF
NA	NA	TRBV28	TRBJ2-7	TGTGCCAGCAGCCCGCTTGACTCGGCCTCCTACGAGCAGTACTTC	CASSPLDSASYEQYF
NA	NA	TRBV6-5	TRBJ2-3	TGTGCCAGCAGTTCCGATCGAGATACGCAGTATTTT	CASSSDRDTQYF
NA	TRBD2	TRBV5-1	TRBJ2-3	TGCGCCAGCAGCTCTGGGGACGGGAGGACTACAGATACGCAGTATTTT	CASSSGDGRTTDTQYF
NA	TRBD2	TRBV7-2	TRBJ2-5	TGTGCCAGCAGCTTAGATGGGCCTAGCGGACTCCAAGAGACCCAGTACTTC	CASSLDGPSGLQETQYF
NA	TRBD1	TRBV6-5	TRBJ1-3	TGTGCCAGCAGTAACAGGGGACCCGGAAACACCATATATTTT	CASSNRGPGNTIYF